This T cell receptor (beta chain) stems from a study of blood T cell repertoires in COVID-19. Overall study: Collection of acute and convalescent COVID-19 samples took place in the United States, Italy and Spain. Nucleic acid was either cDNA or gDNA, and it came from T cells, B-cell-depleted T cells, or PBMCs.

Under the authors' procedure: Estimated nucleated cell counts came from reference gene primer amplification. This table comes from immunoSEQ multiplex PCR, and its TCRdb copy is limited to in-frame clones, with some not included. Clone size and the V and J calls come from that table; the DNA yielded D and trimming. The repertoire holds 150,000 to 200,000 clones, with 88% as singletons. Trimming at V came to 8 bases and at J to 3 bases, leaving 0 bases not matched to a gene. CDR3 length equals 11 residues. Germline V gene data show CDR1 as LNHDA and CDR2 as SQIVND (reference sequence). This clone has a handful of counts.

This rearrangement joins TRBV19 to TRBJ2-7, with 8 nucleotides matching TRBD1. The sequence derives from a human donor in a cohort sampled during active COVID-19. Sequencing was carried out using peripheral blood. Here the CDR3 DNA reads TGTGCCAGTGGGACAGGCTACGAGCAGTACTTC. Its protein is CASGTGYEQYF. The whole variable domain, remainder taken from reference TRBV19 and TRBJ2-7, is DGGITQSPKYLFRKEGQNVTLSCEQNLNHDAMYWYRQDPGQGLRLIYYSQIVNDFQKGDIAEGYSVSREKKESFPLTVTSAQKNPTAFYLCASGTGYEQYFGPGTRLTVT.